This TCR beta chain was obtained from a study of radiotherapy plus CTLA-4 blockade in lung cancer. Some clones are missing from TCRdb's copy, which holds only in-frame ones; the method was immunoSEQ multiplex PCR. The sample lists about 70,000 clones; 79% were seen once. The CDR3 length is 16 residues. This clonotype originated in a human donor with non-small cell lung cancer who had a complete response to radiotherapy plus ipilimumab. The V and J genes are TRBV21-1 and TRBJ2-3; the D call in the table, TRBD1, was not verified against the DNA. TRBV21-1 is a pseudogene locus. Specimen: peripheral blood, collected from a patient treated with radiotherapy plus ipilimumab. The CDR3, as DNA: TGTGCCAGCAGCAAAGGGGGACAGGGAAGGACAGATACGCAGTATTTT. Protein product: CASSKGGQGRTDTQYF.